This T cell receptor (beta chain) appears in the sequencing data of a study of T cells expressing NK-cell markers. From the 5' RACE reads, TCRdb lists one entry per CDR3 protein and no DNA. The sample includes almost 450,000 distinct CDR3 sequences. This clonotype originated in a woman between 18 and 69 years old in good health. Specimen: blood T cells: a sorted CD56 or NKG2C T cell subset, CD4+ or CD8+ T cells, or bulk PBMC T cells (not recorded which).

The CDR3 sequence is CASSLVGAPYAQYF. This chain uses TRBV11-2 with TRBJ2-3; TCRdb indicates TRBD1, and absent DNA this call remains unverified. The CDR3 totals 14 residues. The V gene's germline CDR1 is SGHAT and CDR2 FQNNGV.